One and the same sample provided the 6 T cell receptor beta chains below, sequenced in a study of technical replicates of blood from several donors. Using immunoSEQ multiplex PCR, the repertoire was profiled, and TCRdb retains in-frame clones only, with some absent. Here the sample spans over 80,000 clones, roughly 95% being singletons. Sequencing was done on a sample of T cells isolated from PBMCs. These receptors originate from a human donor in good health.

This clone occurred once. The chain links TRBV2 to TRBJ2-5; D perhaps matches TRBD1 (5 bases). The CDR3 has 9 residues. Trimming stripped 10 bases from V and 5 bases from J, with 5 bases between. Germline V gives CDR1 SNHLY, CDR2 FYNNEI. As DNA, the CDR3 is TGTGCCACAGGGGAGACCCAGTACTTC. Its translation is CATGETQYF.

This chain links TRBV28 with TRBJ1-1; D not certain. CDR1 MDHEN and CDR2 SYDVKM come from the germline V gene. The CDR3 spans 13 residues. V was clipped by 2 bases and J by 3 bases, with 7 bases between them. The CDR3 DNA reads TGTGCCAGCAGTTTACAGGTGTACACTGAAGCTTTCTTT. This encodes CASSLQVYTEAFF.

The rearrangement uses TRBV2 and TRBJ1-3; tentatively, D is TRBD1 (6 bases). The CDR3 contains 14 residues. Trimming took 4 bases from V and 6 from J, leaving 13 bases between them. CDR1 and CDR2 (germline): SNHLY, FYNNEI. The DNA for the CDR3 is TGTGCCAGCAGTGCACTGGGACAAGTAAACACCATATATTTT. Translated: CASSALGQVNTIYF. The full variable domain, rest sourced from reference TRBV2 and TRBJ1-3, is EPEVTQTPSHQVTQMGQEVILRCVPISNHLYFYWYRQILGQKVEFLVSFYNNEISEKSEIFDDQFSVERPDGSNFTLKIRSTKLEDSAMYFCASSALGQVNTIYFGEGSWLTVV.

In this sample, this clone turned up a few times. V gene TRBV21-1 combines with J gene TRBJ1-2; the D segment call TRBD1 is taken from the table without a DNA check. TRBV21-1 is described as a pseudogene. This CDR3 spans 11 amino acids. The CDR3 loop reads CASIKSHGYTF. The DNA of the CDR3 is TGTGCCAGCATCAAATCACACGGCTACACCTTC.

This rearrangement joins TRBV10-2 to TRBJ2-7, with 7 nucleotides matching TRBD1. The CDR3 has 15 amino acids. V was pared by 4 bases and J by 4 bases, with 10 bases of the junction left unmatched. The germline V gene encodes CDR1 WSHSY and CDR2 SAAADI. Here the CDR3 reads CASSGGNRGRYEQYF. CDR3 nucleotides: TGCGCCAGCAGTGGGGGGAACAGGGGACGGTACGAGCAGTACTTC.

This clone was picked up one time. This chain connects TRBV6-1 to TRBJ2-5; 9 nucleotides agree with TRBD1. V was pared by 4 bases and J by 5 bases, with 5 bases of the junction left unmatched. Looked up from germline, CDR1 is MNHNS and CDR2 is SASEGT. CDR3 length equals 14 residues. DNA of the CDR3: TGTGCCAGCAGTGGGGACAGGGTGGTGGAGACCCAGTACTTC. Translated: CASSGDRVVETQYF.